These 10 T cell receptor beta chains originate from one sample sequenced in a study of cytomegalovirus exposure and HLA in healthy donors. With 60 Vbeta and 13 Jbeta primers, the PCR was carried out. Sequencing used immunoSEQ multiplex PCR; TCRdb keeps in-frame clones, though not all of them. In all, the sample yields under 90,000 clones. The sequencing sample was made of PBMCs. The receptor set was obtained from a female donor in good health and CMV-seropositive.

V and J are TRBV2 and TRBJ2-3, with 11 bases aligning to TRBD2. The CDR3 has 15 amino acids. The V and J ends lost 5 bases and 0 bases, in that order; junction bases with no gene match: 1. The germline V gene encodes CDR1 SNHLY and CDR2 FYNNEI. CDR3 in DNA: TGTGCCAGCAGTTTAGCGGGAGGGAGCACAGATACGCAGTATTTT. It translates to CASSLAGGSTDTQYF.

As to this clone: One end of the junction does not line up with germline, which may come from a read error. As DNA, the CDR3 is TGCGCCGGCAGCTCGGGGGTTGTGGACACCGGGGAGCTGTTTTTT. Its protein is CAGSSGVVDTGELFF. The rearrangement links TRBV5-1 to TRBJ2-2, with D tentatively TRBD2 (6 bases). Germline CDR1 is SGHRS and CDR2 is YFSETQ. The length of the CDR3 is 15 residues.

In nucleotides, the CDR3 is TGTGCCAGCAGCTCGAGGGCAGACTTTAATTCACCCCTCCACTTT. Amino acids: CASSSRADFNSPLHF. V gene TRBV7-2 combines with J gene TRBJ1-6; D ambiguous. V lost 4 bases and J 6 bases, leaving 13 bases between the germline ends. Per the germline V gene, CDR1 is SGHTA and CDR2 is FQGNSA. The CDR3 has 15 residues. The complete variable domain, with remaining parts taken from reference TRBV7-2 and TRBJ1-6, reads GAGVSQSPSNKVTEKGKDVELRCDPISGHTALYWYRQSLGQGLEFLIYFQGNSAPDKSGLPSDRFSAERTGGSVSTLTIQRTQQEDSAVYLCASSSRADFNSPLHFGNGTRLTVT.

The chain joins TRBV5-1 to TRBJ2-3; maybe TRBD2 (5 bases). Looked up from germline, CDR1 is SGHRS and CDR2 is YFSETQ. The CDR3 has 15 amino acids. The V end lost 7 bases, the J end lost 5 bases, and 20 bases lay between the germline ends. This CDR3 reads CASRWSGKTGDTQYF. In DNA form, the CDR3 reads TGCGCCAGCCGCTGGAGCGGCAAAACGGGAGATACGCAGTATTTT.

The rearrangement uses TRBV7-8 and TRBJ2-1, with TRBD2 matching over 13 bases. V gave up 6 bases and J gave up 4 bases; unmatched junction bases: 6. The V gene's germline CDR1 is SGHVS and CDR2 FQNEAQ. This CDR3 is 16 amino acids long. This CDR3 reads CASSRTSGSTYNEQFF. For the CDR3, the DNA is TGTGCCAGCAGTCGGACTAGCGGGAGTACTTACAATGAGCAGTTCTTC.

V is TRBV27 and J is TRBJ2-7; 8 bases are a match to TRBD1. This CDR3 has 17 residues. Trimming took 5 bases from V and 3 from J; bases not matched to a gene: 15. The germline V gene has CDR1 MNHEY and CDR2 SMNVEV (reference sequence). In DNA form, the CDR3 reads TGTGCCAGCAGTAACCGGACAGGGAAGATCCACCGCTACGAGCAGTACTTC. This gives the protein CASSNRTGKIHRYEQYF.

The chain combines TRBV5-6 with TRBJ1-5; the match to TRBD1 covers 8 bases. J gave up 11 bases and V 10 bases, and 17 bases lay outside the gene matches. The length of the CDR3 is 14 residues. Germline assignment: CDR1 SGHDT and CDR2 YYEEEE. CDR3 sequence reads: CADTRGQGLRAQHF. The CDR3 bases are TGTGCCGACACCCGAGGACAGGGCCTCAGAGCCCAGCATTTT.

The chain joins TRBV27 to TRBJ2-7, with 13 bases matching TRBD2. This CDR3 region has 14 residues. Germline V gene sequence: CDR1 MNHEY, CDR2 SMNVEV (reference sequence). V lost 9 bases to trimming and J lost 3 bases; unmatched junction nucleotides: 5. CDR3: CASSGLAGVYEQYF. In DNA, the CDR3 is TGTGCCAGTTCCGGACTAGCGGGAGTCTACGAGCAGTACTTC.

The chain has TRBV29-1 and TRBJ1-1; 8 bases match TRBD1. The CDR3 sequence is 14 residues long. V lost 4 bases and J lost 5; bases outside the gene matches: 9. Germline-derived CDR1 and CDR2 are SQVTM and ANQGSEA. DNA of the CDR3: TGCAGCGTTGCCAACAGGGGGAAGGGGACTGAAGCTTTCTTT. The encoded protein is CSVANRGKGTEAFF.

The chain carries TRBV28 and TRBJ2-7, with 7 positions matching TRBD2. The CDR3 runs 13 residues. With V trimmed by 5 bases and J by 5 bases, 6 bases remained unmatched. The germline V gene encodes CDR1 MDHEN and CDR2 SYDVKM. The CDR3 DNA sequence: TGTGCCAGCAGTCCAAGCGGGACCAACGAGCAGTACTTC. It is translated as CASSPSGTNEQYF. The full variable domain, rest sourced from reference TRBV28 and TRBJ2-7, is DVKVTQSSRYLVKRTGEKVFLECVQDMDHENMFWYRQDPGLGLRLIYFSYDVKMKEKGDIPEGYSVSREKKERFSLILESASTNQTSMYLCASSPSGTNEQYFGPGTRLTVT.